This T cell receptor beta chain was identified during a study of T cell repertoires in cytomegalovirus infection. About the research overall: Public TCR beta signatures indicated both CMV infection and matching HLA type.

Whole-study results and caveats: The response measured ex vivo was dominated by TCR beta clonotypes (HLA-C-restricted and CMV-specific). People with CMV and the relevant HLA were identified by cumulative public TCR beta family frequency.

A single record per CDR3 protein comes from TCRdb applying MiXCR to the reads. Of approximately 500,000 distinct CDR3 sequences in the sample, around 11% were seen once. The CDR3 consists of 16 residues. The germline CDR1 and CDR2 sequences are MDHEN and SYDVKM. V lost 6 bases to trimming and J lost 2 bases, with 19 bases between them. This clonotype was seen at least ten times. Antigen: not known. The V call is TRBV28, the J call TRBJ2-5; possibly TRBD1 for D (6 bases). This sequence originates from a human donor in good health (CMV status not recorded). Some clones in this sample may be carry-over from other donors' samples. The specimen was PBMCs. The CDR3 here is CASRLATGRRQETQYF. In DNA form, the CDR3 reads TGTGCCAGCAGATTAGCTACAGGGCGTAGGCAAGAGACCCAGTACTTC.